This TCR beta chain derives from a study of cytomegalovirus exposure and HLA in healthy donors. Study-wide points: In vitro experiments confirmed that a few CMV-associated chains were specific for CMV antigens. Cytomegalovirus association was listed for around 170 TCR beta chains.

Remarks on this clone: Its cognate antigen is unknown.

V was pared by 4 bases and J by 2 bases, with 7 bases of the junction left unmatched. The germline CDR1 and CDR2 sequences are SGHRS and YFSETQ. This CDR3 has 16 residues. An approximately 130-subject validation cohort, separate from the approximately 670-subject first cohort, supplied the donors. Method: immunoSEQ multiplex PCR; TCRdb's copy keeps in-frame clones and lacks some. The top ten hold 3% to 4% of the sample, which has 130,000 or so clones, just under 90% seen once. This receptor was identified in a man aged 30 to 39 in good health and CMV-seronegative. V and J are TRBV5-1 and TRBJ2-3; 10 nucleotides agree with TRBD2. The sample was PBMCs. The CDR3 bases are TGCGCCAGCAGCCTCCCTACTAGCGGGATCACAGATACGCAGTATTTT. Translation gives CASSLPTSGITDTQYF.